Listed below are T cell receptor beta chains from one sample, sequenced in a study of beta chain features in type 1 diabetes. This table comes from immunoSEQ multiplex PCR, and its TCRdb copy is limited to in-frame clones, with some not included. Among around 500,000 clones listed, roughly an eighth were seen once. What was sequenced was naive CD4+ T cells from blood. The receptors originated from a woman aged 18-30 years in good health. The CDR3 runs from the conserved cysteine through the conserved F or W. D genes are given only for firm matches. Some rows mark clone size as missing; the rest say once, few, many or name a class of expanded clone.

cdr3_length	d_call	clone_size	v_call	j_call	cdr3_aa	cdr3_nt
15	-	few	TRBV6-5	TRBJ1-2	CASSPRHLSNYGYTF	TGTGCCAGCAGCCCTAGACACCTCTCCAACTATGGCTACACCTTC
16	TRBD1	-	TRBV7-2	TRBJ1-2	CASSPTGTGFNYGYTF	TGTGCCAGCAGCCCAACCGGGACAGGGTTCAACTATGGCTACACCTTC
15	-	-	TRBV4-3	TRBJ2-5	CASSQDGVRRETQYF	TGCGCCAGCAGCCAAGATGGGGTAAGGCGAGAGACCCAGTACTTC
15	TRBD1	few	TRBV7-2	TRBJ2-1	CASSSQGTDYNEQFF	TGTGCCAGCAGCTCCCAGGGGACAGATTACAATGAGCAGTTCTTC
14	-	few	TRBV28	TRBJ2-5	CASRVGGARETQYF	TGTGCCAGCAGGGTGGGGGGCGCCCGGGAGACCCAGTACTTC
15	TRBD1	-	TRBV7-2	TRBJ1-1	CASSPGQGLGTEAFF	TGTGCCAGCAGCCCCGGACAGGGATTAGGCACTGAAGCTTTCTTT
16	-	few	TRBV27	TRBJ1-1	CASTRQAIHSGTEAFF	TGTGCCAGCACCCGACAGGCTATCCATAGTGGCACTGAAGCTTTCTTT
15	-	few	TRBV6-5	TRBJ2-5	CASSRSGSSGETQYF	TGTGCCAGCAGCCGATCGGGGTCGAGCGGAGAGACCCAGTACTTC
14	-	-	TRBV7-7	TRBJ2-3	CASSLNGVADTQYF	TGTGCCAGCAGCTTAAACGGGGTGGCAGATACGCAGTATTTT
16	TRBD2	few	TRBV11-2	TRBJ2-1	CASTRSPSGIYNEQFF	TGTGCCAGCACTCGTTCCCCTAGCGGGATCTACAATGAGCAGTTCTTC
16	TRBD1	-	TRBV5-4	TRBJ1-6	CASSFRTGGNNSPLHF	TGTGCCAGCAGCTTTCGGACAGGGGGTAATAATTCACCCCTCCACTTT
15	TRBD2	-	TRBV27	TRBJ2-1	CASSFRLAGVVEQFF	TGTGCCAGCAGTTTCCGACTAGCGGGAGTCGTGGAGCAGTTCTTC
16	TRBD2	few	TRBV7-9	TRBJ2-1	CASSLDPGLAGNEQFF	TGTGCCAGCAGCCTAGATCCGGGACTAGCGGGCAATGAGCAGTTCTTC
13	-	-	TRBV27	TRBJ1-1	CASSFKQNTEAFF	TGTGCCAGCAGTTTTAAGCAAAACACTGAAGCTTTCTTT
15	-	few	TRBV21-1	TRBJ1-3	CASSKDRGTGNTIYF	TGTGCCAGCAGCAAAGACAGGGGAACTGGAAACACCATATATTTT
13	-	-	TRBV11-3	TRBJ2-3	CASRHRGGNTQYF	TGTGCCAGCAGACATAGGGGAGGTAATACGCAGTATTTT
15	TRBD1	-	TRBV30	TRBJ2-7	CAWSRSRTGVYEQYF	TGTGCCTGGAGTCGATCCCGGACAGGAGTTTACGAGCAGTACTTC
14	-	once	TRBV7-2	TRBJ1-1	CASSLMQGNTEAFF	TGTGCCAGCAGCTTGATGCAGGGCAACACTGAAGCTTTCTTT
21	TRBD2	few	TRBV4-3	TRBJ2-1	CASSQVVPGLAGRVSYNEQFF	TGCGCCAGCAGCCAGGTAGTTCCGGGACTAGCGGGAAGGGTCTCCTACAATGAGCAGTTCTTC
17	TRBD2	-	TRBV29-1	TRBJ2-3	CSVKGASGGFSTDTQYF	TGCAGCGTTAAAGGGGCTAGCGGGGGATTTAGCACAGATACGCAGTATTTT
17	TRBD1	few	TRBV7-6	TRBJ2-1	CASSPRPRTGGYNEQFF	TGTGCCAGCAGCCCCCGCCCGCGGACAGGGGGCTACAATGAGCAGTTCTTC
14	-	few	TRBV7-9	TRBJ2-1	CASSLGVAGREQFF	TGTGCCAGCAGCTTAGGGGTCGCGGGGCGCGAGCAGTTCTTC
13	-	-	TRBV29-1	TRBJ1-4	CSVVIDFNEKLFF	TGCAGCGTTGTGATAGATTTTAATGAAAAACTGTTTTTT
16	-	-	TRBV7-3	TRBJ2-1	CASSSQGRSSYNEQFF	TGTGCCAGCAGCTCACAGGGCAGAAGCTCCTACAATGAGCAGTTCTTC
15	-	few	TRBV7-2	TRBJ2-5	CASSLNGGIQETQYF	TGTGCCAGCAGTCTCAATGGGGGGATACAAGAGACCCAGTACTTC
14	-	-	TRBV14	TRBJ2-7	CASSRSARAYEQYF	TGTGCCAGCAGTCGTTCGGCCAGGGCCTACGAGCAGTACTTC
11	-	-	TRBV20-1	TRBJ2-1	CSASKRNEQFF	TGCAGTGCCTCAAAACGCAATGAGCAGTTCTTC
15	TRBD2	few	TRBV4-1	TRBJ2-1	CASSLLLAGVGEQFF	TGCGCCAGCAGCCTACTACTAGCGGGAGTTGGTGAGCAGTTCTTC
14	TRBD2	-	TRBV7-2	TRBJ2-1	CASSYGTIYNEQFF	TGTGCCAGCAGCTACGGGACTATTTACAATGAGCAGTTCTTC
12	-	few	TRBV7-3	TRBJ1-2	CASSPGPYGYTF	TGTGCCAGCAGCCCCGGGCCCTATGGCTACACCTTC
15	TRBD1	-	TRBV18	TRBJ1-6	CASSPKGAIGSPLHF	TGTGCCAGCTCACCAAAGGGGGCGATAGGTTCACCCCTCCACTTT
15	-	-	TRBV2	TRBJ1-4	CASRDSGATNEKLFF	TGTGCCAGCAGAGACTCCGGGGCAACTAATGAAAAACTGTTTTTT
13	-	few	TRBV29-1	TRBJ2-3	CSVTETATDTQYF	TGCAGCGTAACCGAAACTGCCACAGATACGCAGTATTTT
13	-	many	TRBV30	TRBJ1-1	CAWTGGKNTEAFF	TGTGCCTGGACTGGGGGGAAGAACACTGAAGCTTTCTTT
20	TRBD2	-	TRBV19	TRBJ2-1	CASSLSRLAIRTSSYNEQFF	TGTGCCAGTAGCTTAAGTCGACTAGCGATTCGAACAAGCTCCTACAATGAGCAGTTCTTC
14	-	few	TRBV7-9	TRBJ1-5	CASSPGQNNQPQHF	TGTGCCAGCAGCCCTGGACAGAACAATCAGCCCCAGCATTTT
13	-	few	TRBV6-6	TRBJ1-1	CASSKTWDTEAFF	TGTGCCAGCAGCAAAACGTGGGACACTGAAGCTTTCTTT
16	TRBD1	few	TRBV10-2	TRBJ2-7	CASSESPWTGGYEQYF	TGCGCCAGCAGTGAGTCGCCGTGGACAGGGGGCTACGAGCAGTACTTC
16	TRBD1	few	TRBV5-1	TRBJ2-4	CASSSGTAGIKNIQYF	TGCGCCAGCAGCTCCGGGACAGCCGGGATCAAAAACATTCAGTACTTC
14	-	-	TRBV5-1	TRBJ2-5	CASRHGDPGETQYF	TGCGCCAGCAGACACGGTGACCCGGGGGAGACCCAGTACTTC
16	-	few	TRBV15	TRBJ1-4	CATSRDISGSNEKLFF	TGTGCCACCAGCAGAGATATCTCGGGTTCTAATGAAAAACTGTTTTTT
15	-	few	TRBV5-1	TRBJ1-4	CASSPQGRGNEKLFF	TGCGCCAGCAGCCCGCAGGGGAGGGGTAATGAAAAACTGTTTTTT
15	-	-	TRBV9	TRBJ2-7	CASSVGNSFSYEQYF	TGTGCCAGCAGCGTAGGCAACAGCTTTTCCTACGAGCAGTACTTC
14	TRBD1	-	TRBV29-1	TRBJ2-1	CSVASDRGYNEQFF	TGCAGCGTCGCCAGCGACAGGGGCTACAATGAGCAGTTCTTC
14	TRBD1	-	TRBV5-6	TRBJ2-5	CASSFPRGKETQYF	TGTGCCAGCAGCTTTCCCAGGGGGAAAGAGACCCAGTACTTC
13	-	-	TRBV7-8	TRBJ1-2	CASSLDRLYGYTF	TGTGCCAGCAGCTTAGACAGACTCTATGGCTACACCTTC
15	TRBD1	-	TRBV4-3	TRBJ2-5	CASSQEGSGQGAQYF	TGCGCCAGCAGCCAAGAGGGGTCTGGGCAGGGGGCCCAGTACTTC
16	-	-	TRBV5-1	TRBJ2-3	CASSTHRDLTTDTQYF	TGCGCCAGCAGCACACACCGGGACTTAACCACAGATACGCAGTATTTT
15	TRBD1	-	TRBV7-2	TRBJ2-2	CASSIWTGRTGELFF	TGTGCCAGCAGCATATGGACAGGGCGGACCGGGGAGCTGTTTTTT
16	-	-	TRBV7-2	TRBJ2-1	CASSFLPLSSYNEQFF	TGTGCCAGCAGCTTCCTGCCCCTTAGCTCCTACAATGAGCAGTTCTTC
16	-	few	TRBV4-1	TRBJ2-7	CASSQVPGGTPYEQYF	TGCGCCAGCAGCCAAGTCCCTGGCGGTACTCCTTACGAGCAGTACTTC
13	TRBD1	-	TRBV6-1	TRBJ1-6	CASGTGGLSPLHF	TGTGCCAGCGGGACAGGGGGGCTTTCACCCCTCCACTTT